This T cell receptor beta chain was identified during a study of cytomegalovirus exposure and HLA in healthy donors. CDR3 size: 16 residues. The V end was cut by 2 bases, the J end by 1 base, with 14 bases between. The germline gives CDR1 LNHNV, CDR2 YYDKDF (reference sequence). With 60 Vbeta and 13 Jbeta primers, the PCR was carried out. Sequencing used immunoSEQ multiplex PCR; TCRdb keeps in-frame clones, though not all of them. The sample carries almost 200,000 clones, roughly 85% recorded once. Study findings and constraints: Among immune exposure information, only CMV serostatus was available. In presence/absence analyses, roughly uniform sequencing depth across donors was assumed. It emerged from a later analysis that several of the most significant clusters appeared to be linked to common viral pathogens.

This clone was seen once. Its antigen is not identified. Sample: PBMCs. This sequence was found in a woman aged 45 to 65 in good health and CMV-seronegative. The rearrangement joins TRBV15 to TRBJ2-5; possibly TRBD2 for D (6 bases). DNA for the CDR3: TGTGCCACCAGCAGATACCCGGGAGCTATCCAAGAGACCCAGTACTTC. Residues: CATSRYPGAIQETQYF.